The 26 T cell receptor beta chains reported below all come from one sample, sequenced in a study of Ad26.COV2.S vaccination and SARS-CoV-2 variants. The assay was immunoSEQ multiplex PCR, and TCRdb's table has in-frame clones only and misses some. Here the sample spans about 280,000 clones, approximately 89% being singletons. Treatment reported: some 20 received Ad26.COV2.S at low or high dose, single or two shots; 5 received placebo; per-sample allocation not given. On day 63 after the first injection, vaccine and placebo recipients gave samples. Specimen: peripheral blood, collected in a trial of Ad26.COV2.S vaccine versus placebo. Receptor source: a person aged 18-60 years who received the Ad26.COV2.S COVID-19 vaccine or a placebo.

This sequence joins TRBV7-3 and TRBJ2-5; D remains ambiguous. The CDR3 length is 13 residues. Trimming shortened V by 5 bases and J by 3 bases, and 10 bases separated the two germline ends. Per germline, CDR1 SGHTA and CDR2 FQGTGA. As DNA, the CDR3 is TGTGCCAGCAGCCCTACGGCGGAAGAGACCCAGTACTTC. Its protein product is CASSPTAEETQYF.

CDR3 region: CASSSQNSPLHF. The CDR3 DNA reads TGTGCCAGCAGCTCGCAAAATTCACCCCTCCACTTT. The chain couples TRBV7-8 to TRBJ1-6; D unclear. V was pared by 4 bases and J by 7 bases, with 5 bases between. Germline V gene lookup returns CDR1 SGHVS and CDR2 FQNEAQ. CDR3 length equals 12 residues.

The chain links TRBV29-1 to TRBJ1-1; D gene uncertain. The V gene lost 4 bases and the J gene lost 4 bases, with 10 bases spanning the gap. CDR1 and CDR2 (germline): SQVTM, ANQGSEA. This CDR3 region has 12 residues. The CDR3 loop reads CSVARRGTEAFF. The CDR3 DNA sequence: TGCAGCGTTGCTCGTAGAGGCACTGAAGCTTTCTTT.

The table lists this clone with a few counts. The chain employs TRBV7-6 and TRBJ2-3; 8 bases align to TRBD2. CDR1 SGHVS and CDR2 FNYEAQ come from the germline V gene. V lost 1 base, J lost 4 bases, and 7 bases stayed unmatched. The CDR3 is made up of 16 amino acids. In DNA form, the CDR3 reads TGTGCCAGCAGCTTAGTTCGAGCGGGGGCCTCAGATACGCAGTATTTT. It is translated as CASSLVRAGASDTQYF.

The CDR3 reads CAIDRSSGNTIYF. CDR3 coding DNA: TGTGCCATCGACCGGAGCTCTGGAAACACCATATATTTT. The chain employs TRBV12-3 or TRBV12-4 and TRBJ1-3; D ambiguous. The CDR3 contains 13 residues. Trimming pared 10 bases from V and 0 bases from J, leaving 10 bases between.

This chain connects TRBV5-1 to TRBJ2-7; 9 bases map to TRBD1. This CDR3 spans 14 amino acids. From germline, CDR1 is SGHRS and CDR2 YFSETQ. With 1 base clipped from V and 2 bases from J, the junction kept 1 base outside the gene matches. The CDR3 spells CASSLTGGAYEQYF. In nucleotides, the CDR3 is TGCGCCAGCAGCTTGACAGGGGGCGCCTACGAGCAGTACTTC.

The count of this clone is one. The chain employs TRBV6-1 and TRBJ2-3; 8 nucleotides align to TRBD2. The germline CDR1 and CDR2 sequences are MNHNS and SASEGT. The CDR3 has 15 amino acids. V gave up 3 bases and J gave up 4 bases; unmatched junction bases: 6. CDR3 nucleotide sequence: TGTGCCAGCAGTGACGGGACTAGTATTTCAGATACGCAGTATTTT. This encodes CASSDGTSISDTQYF.

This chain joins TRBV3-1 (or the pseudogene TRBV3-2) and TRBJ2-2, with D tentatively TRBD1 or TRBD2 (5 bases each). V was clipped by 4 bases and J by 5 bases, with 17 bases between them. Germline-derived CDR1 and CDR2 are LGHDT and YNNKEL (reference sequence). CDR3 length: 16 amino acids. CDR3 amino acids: CASSPSGTAGTGELFF. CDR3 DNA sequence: TGTGCCAGCAGCCCGTCCGGGACGGCAGGTACCGGGGAGCTGTTTTTT.

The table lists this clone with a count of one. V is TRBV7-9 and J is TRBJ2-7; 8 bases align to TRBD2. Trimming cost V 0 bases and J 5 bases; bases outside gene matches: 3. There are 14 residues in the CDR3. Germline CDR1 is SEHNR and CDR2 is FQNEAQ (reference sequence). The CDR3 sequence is CASSLALSGDEQYF. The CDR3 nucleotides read TGTGCCAGCAGCTTAGCGCTTAGCGGGGACGAGCAGTACTTC.

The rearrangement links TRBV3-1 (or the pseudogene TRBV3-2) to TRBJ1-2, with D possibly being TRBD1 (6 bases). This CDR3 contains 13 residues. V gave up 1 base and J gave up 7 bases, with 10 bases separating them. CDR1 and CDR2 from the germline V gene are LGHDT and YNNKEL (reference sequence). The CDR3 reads CASSQVEGGGYTF. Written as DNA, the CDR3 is TGTGCCAGCAGCCAAGTTGAGGGGGGTGGCTACACCTTC.

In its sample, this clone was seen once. CDR3 sequence (DNA): TGTGCCAGCAGCCCGAAATTAGCGGGGGAGCAGTACTTC. Translated, it gives CASSPKLAGEQYF. This chain uses TRBV14 with TRBJ2-7, with 8 positions matching TRBD2. V dropped 4 bases and J dropped 7; count of bases not matched to a gene: 6. The CDR3 has 13 residues. From germline, CDR1 is SGHDN and CDR2 FVKESK.

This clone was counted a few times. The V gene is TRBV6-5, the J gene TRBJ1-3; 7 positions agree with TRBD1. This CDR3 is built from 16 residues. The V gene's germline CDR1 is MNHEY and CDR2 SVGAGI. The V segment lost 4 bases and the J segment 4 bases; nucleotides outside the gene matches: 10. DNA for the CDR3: TGTGCCAGCAGTTCAGGACAGGCTGGGGCAGGAAACACCATATATTTT. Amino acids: CASSSGQAGAGNTIYF.

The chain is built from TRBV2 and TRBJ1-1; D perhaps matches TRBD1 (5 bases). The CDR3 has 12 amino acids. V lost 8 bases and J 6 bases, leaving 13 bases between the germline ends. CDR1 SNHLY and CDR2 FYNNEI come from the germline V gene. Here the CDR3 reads CASRQSGPEAFF. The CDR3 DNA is TGTGCCAGCCGACAGTCTGGGCCTGAAGCTTTCTTT.

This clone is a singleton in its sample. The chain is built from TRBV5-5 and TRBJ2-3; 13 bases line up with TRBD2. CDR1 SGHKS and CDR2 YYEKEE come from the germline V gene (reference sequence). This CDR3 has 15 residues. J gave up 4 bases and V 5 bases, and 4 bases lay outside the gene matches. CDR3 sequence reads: CASSRLAGGADTQYF. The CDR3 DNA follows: TGTGCCAGCAGTAGACTAGCGGGGGGCGCAGATACGCAGTATTTT.

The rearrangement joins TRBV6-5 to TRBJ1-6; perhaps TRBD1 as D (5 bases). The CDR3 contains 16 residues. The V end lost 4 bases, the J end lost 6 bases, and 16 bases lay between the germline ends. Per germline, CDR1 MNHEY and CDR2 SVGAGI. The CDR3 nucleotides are TGTGCCAGCAGTTTCGTCGGGGCAGGACCTAATTCACCCCTCCACTTT. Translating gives CASSFVGAGPNSPLHF.

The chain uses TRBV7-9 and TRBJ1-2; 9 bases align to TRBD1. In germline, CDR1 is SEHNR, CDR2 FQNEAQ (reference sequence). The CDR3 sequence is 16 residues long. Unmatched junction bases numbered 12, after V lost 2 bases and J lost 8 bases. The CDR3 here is CASSLFAGTGFDGYTF. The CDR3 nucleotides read TGTGCCAGCAGCTTATTTGCCGGGACAGGGTTCGACGGCTACACCTTC.

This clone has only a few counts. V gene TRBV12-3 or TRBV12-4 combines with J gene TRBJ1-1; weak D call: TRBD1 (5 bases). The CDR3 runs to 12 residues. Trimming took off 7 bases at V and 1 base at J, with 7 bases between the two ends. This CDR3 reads CASIGGNTEAFF. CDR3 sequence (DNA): TGTGCCAGCATCGGGGGGAACACTGAAGCTTTCTTT.

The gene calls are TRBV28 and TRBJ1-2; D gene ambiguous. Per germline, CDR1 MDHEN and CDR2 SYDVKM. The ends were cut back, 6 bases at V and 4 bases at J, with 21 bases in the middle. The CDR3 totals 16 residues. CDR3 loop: CASSLSTEYLIYGYTF. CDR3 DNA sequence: TGTGCCAGCAGCCTATCCACAGAATATCTAATCTATGGCTACACCTTC.

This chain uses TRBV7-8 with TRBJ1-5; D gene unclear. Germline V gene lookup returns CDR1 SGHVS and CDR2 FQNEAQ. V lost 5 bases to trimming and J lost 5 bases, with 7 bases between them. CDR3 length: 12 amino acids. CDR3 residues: CASSAGDQPQHF. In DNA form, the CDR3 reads TGTGCCAGCAGCGCGGGAGATCAGCCCCAGCATTTT.

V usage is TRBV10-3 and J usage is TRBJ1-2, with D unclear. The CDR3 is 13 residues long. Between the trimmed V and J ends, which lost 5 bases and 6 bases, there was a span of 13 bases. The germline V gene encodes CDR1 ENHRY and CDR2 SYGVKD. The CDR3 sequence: CAISLEREHGYTF. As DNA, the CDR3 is TGTGCCATCAGTCTCGAAAGAGAGCATGGCTACACCTTC.

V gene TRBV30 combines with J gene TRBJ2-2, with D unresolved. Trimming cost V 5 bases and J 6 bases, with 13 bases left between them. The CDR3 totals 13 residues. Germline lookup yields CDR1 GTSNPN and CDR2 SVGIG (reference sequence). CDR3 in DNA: TGTGCCTGGGGAAGTCTGGCGGCCGGGGAGCTGTTTTTT. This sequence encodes CAWGSLAAGELFF.

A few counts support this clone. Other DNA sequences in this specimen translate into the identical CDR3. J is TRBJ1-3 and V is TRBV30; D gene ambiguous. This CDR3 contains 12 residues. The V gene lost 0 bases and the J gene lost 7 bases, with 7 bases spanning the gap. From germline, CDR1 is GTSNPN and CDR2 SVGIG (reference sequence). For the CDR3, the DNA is TGTGCCTGGAGTGTTGACGGTAACACCATATATTTT. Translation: CAWSVDGNTIYF.

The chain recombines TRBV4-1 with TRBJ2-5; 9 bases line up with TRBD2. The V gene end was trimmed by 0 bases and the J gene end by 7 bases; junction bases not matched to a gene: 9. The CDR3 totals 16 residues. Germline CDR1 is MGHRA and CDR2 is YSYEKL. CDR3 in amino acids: CASSQDPAGGGVTQYF. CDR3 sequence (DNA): TGCGCCAGCAGCCAAGATCCGGCGGGAGGGGGTGTGACCCAGTACTTC.

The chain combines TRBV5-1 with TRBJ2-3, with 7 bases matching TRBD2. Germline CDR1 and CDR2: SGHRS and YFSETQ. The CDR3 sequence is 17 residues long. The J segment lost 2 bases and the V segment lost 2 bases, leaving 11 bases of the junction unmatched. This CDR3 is CASSLSAGAPATDTQYF. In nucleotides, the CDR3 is TGCGCCAGCAGCTTATCCGCGGGAGCCCCGGCCACAGATACGCAGTATTTT.

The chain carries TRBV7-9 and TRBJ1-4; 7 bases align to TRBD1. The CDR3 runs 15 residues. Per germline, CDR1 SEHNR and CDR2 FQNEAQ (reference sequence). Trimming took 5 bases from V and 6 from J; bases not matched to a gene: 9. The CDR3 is CASSDVDREDEKLFF. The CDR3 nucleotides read TGTGCCAGCAGCGATGTCGACAGGGAGGATGAAAAACTGTTTTTT.

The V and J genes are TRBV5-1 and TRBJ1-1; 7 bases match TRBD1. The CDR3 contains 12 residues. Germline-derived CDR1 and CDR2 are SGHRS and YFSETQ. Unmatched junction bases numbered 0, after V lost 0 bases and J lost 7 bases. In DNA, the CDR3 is TGCGCCAGCAGCTTGGACAGGGGTGAAGCTTTCTTT. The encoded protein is CASSLDRGEAFF. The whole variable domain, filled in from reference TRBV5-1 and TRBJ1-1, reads KAGVTQTPRYLIKTRGQQVTLSCSPISGHRSVSWYQQTPGQGLQFLFEYFSETQRNKGNFPGRFSGRQFSNSRSEMNVSTLELGDSALYLCASSLDRGEAFFGQGTRLTVV.